The 13 T cell receptor beta chains below were found in one sample sequenced in a study of cytomegalovirus exposure and HLA in healthy donors. Primers: 60 Vbeta forward and 13 Jbeta reverse. TCRdb's copy holds only in-frame clones and misses some; the assay was immunoSEQ multiplex PCR. The table includes some 190,000 clones, around 76% detected once. The sequenced material came from PBMCs. The source is a man in his forties in good health and CMV-seronegative.

A few counts support this clone. The chain uses TRBV30 and TRBJ2-3; 9 nucleotides match TRBD2. The CDR3 contains 15 residues. The junction had 3 bases not matched to a gene; V was cut back by 1 base and J by 1 base. CDR1 is GTSNPN, CDR2 SVGIG, per germline (reference sequence). For the CDR3, the DNA is TGTGCCTGGAGTGCTAGACTAGCGGGCACAGATACGCAGTATTTT. Its translation: CAWSARLAGTDTQYF.

The chain joins TRBV2 to TRBJ2-7; 7 bases are shared with TRBD1. V trimming: 9 bases; J trimming: 4 bases; junction bases outside the gene matches: 6. The CDR3 spans 12 residues. The V gene's germline CDR1 is SNHLY and CDR2 FYNNEI. The CDR3 is CASLTGRYEQYF. In nucleotides, the CDR3 is TGTGCCAGTCTGACAGGGCGATACGAGCAGTACTTC. Variable domain in full (rest from reference TRBV2 and TRBJ2-7): EPEVTQTPSHQVTQMGQEVILRCVPISNHLYFYWYRQILGQKVEFLVSFYNNEISEKSEIFDDQFSVERPDGSNFTLKIRSTKLEDSAMYFCASLTGRYEQYFGPGTRLTVT.

CDR3 nucleotides: TGCGCCAGCGCAAAGCACAATGAGCAGTTCTTC. This codes for CASAKHNEQFF. This rearrangement joins TRBV5-1 to TRBJ2-1, with D unresolved. The CDR3 spans 11 residues. V lost 7 bases and J lost 5, with 7 bases in between. CDR1 and CDR2 (germline): SGHRS, YFSETQ.

The chain combines TRBV15 with TRBJ2-5; no definite D call. Trimming shortened V by 2 bases and J by 5 bases, and 6 bases separated the two germline ends. The CDR3 spans 12 residues. Germline V gene sequence: CDR1 LNHNV, CDR2 YYDKDF (reference sequence). The CDR3 DNA follows: TGTGCCACCAGCAGACCCTATGAGACCCAGTACTTC. As protein: CATSRPYETQYF.

The rearrangement uses TRBV11-3 and TRBJ2-2; 7 nucleotides line up with TRBD2. CDR3 length: 13 residues. Per the germline V gene, CDR1 is SGHNT and CDR2 is YENEEA. The V gene end was trimmed by 11 bases and the J gene end by 1 base; junction bases not matched to a gene: 4. The CDR3 DNA reads as TGTGCCGGGAGGGACTTGAACACCGGGGAGCTGTTTTTT. Translated, it gives CAGRDLNTGELFF.

The rearrangement links TRBV28 to TRBJ1-2; perhaps TRBD1 as D (5 bases). CDR1 is MDHEN, CDR2 SYDVKM, per germline. V was clipped by 1 base and J by 8 bases, with 17 bases between them. The CDR3 contains 15 residues. As DNA, the CDR3 is TGTGCCAGCAGTTTATCGGCAGGAGGGGTGTGGGGCTACACCTTC. This encodes CASSLSAGGVWGYTF.

The genes are TRBV5-1 and TRBJ2-3; 9 bases align to TRBD2. V gave up 4 bases and J gave up 5 bases; unmatched junction bases: 11. The CDR3 totals 16 residues. Germline loops: CDR1 SGHRS, CDR2 YFSETQ. The CDR3 nucleotides read TGCGCCAGCAGCCCCCAATTAGCGGGGGTGGGAGATACGCAGTATTTT. Translated, it gives CASSPQLAGVGDTQYF. Supplemented by reference TRBV5-1 and TRBJ2-3, the full variable domain reads KAGVTQTPRYLIKTRGQQVTLSCSPISGHRSVSWYQQTPGQGLQFLFEYFSETQRNKGNFPGRFSGRQFSNSRSEMNVSTLELGDSALYLCASSPQLAGVGDTQYFGPGTRLTVL.

The V gene is TRBV5-1, the J gene TRBJ2-5, with D possibly being TRBD2 (7 bases). CDR1 and CDR2 from the germline V gene are SGHRS and YFSETQ. The CDR3 is 14 residues long. Trimming stripped 4 bases from V and 4 bases from J, with 14 bases between. CDR3 bases: TGCGCCAGCAGCCCCCTGGGGGGGGCAGAGACCCAGTACTTC. This encodes CASSPLGGAETQYF.

The genes are TRBV19 and TRBJ2-3; TRBD1 aligns across 7 bases. In germline, CDR1 is LNHDA, CDR2 SQIVND (reference sequence). V lost 5 bases and J lost 6; bases outside the gene matches: 8. This CDR3 comprises 14 residues. The CDR3 DNA sequence: TGTGCCAGTAGTCCTGGACAGGTCGGCGATACGCAGTATTTT. Amino acids: CASSPGQVGDTQYF.

This chain joins TRBV11-1 and TRBJ1-1; possible D gene TRBD1, 6 bases. This CDR3 comprises 14 residues. V was cut by 3 bases and J by 1 base, with 9 bases left in between. Germline V gene sequence: CDR1 SGHAT, CDR2 FQDESV (reference sequence). The CDR3 loop reads CASSFRGWNTEAFF. The CDR3 nucleotides read TGTGCCAGCAGCTTCAGGGGATGGAACACTGAAGCTTTCTTT.

The V and J genes are TRBV6-1 and TRBJ2-1, with 7 bases identical to TRBD2. CDR3 length equals 14 residues. Germline loops: CDR1 MNHNS, CDR2 SASEGT. Germline trimming cut 3 bases from V and 6 bases from J; bases unmatched to any gene: 5. The CDR3 protein is CASSDTRLANEQFF. CDR3 bases: TGTGCCAGCAGTGATACGAGACTAGCCAATGAGCAGTTCTTC.

V gene TRBV6-1 combines with J gene TRBJ2-1; the D gene is possibly TRBD1 (6 bases). This CDR3 has 15 amino acids. V lost 9 bases to trimming and J lost 2 bases, with 17 bases between them. Germline CDR1 and CDR2: MNHNS and SASEGT. CDR3 in DNA: TGTGCCAGTAACAGGGAACAATTCACCTACAATGAGCAGTTCTTC. Amino acids: CASNREQFTYNEQFF.

Details on this clone: Other DNA sequences in the same sample also yield this CDR3. This chain links TRBV2 with TRBJ1-4, with 11 bases identical to TRBD1. The CDR3 runs to 14 residues. The trim removed 7 bases at V and 6 bases at J, leaving 4 bases unmatched. CDR1 and CDR2 from the germline V gene are SNHLY and FYNNEI. Written as DNA, the CDR3 is TGTGCCAGCAACTGGGACAGGGGGGATGAAAAACTGTTTTTT. Protein sequence: CASNWDRGDEKLFF. The variable domain in full, completed from reference TRBV2 and TRBJ1-4, reads EPEVTQTPSHQVTQMGQEVILRCVPISNHLYFYWYRQILGQKVEFLVSFYNNEISEKSEIFDDQFSVERPDGSNFTLKIRSTKLEDSAMYFCASNWDRGDEKLFFGSGTQLSVL.